Below, 20 T cell receptor beta chains from the same sample are listed, as sequenced in a study of T cells in Graves' hyperthyroidism and ophthalmopathy. Amplified regions were TCR beta CDR3 sequences from RNA transcripts. When the TCR CDR3 underwent first-round RT-PCR, the HTBI primer set was used. MiXCR, run by TCRdb on the multiplex PCR reads, gives a single entry per CDR3 protein. The sample holds 450,000 to 650,000 distinct CDR3 sequences, around 14% seen once. Sequencing used blood. These receptors all stem from a woman in her late teens or twenties with Graves' ophthalmopathy.

This chain links TRBV27 with TRBJ1-5; D perhaps matches TRBD1 (6 bases). The germline V gene has CDR1 MNHEY and CDR2 SMNVEV (reference sequence). The CDR3 has 14 residues. V was shortened by 5 bases and J by 6 bases, with 14 bases between the two germline ends. CDR3 DNA: TGTGCCAGCAGTGTACAGGGACGGGGTCAGCCCCAGCATTTT. Translated: CASSVQGRGQPQHF.

This clonotype was detected ten times or more. The chain carries TRBV5-1 and TRBJ2-7, with D possibly being TRBD1 or TRBD2 (6 bases each). This CDR3 contains 15 residues. CDR1 and CDR2 from the germline V gene are SGHRS and YFSETQ. V dropped 2 bases and J dropped 0 bases, with 12 bases sitting between them. CDR3 loop: CASSFRGASSYEQYF. For the CDR3, the DNA is TGCGCCAGCAGCTTTAGGGGGGCAAGCTCCTACGAGCAGTACTTC.

This clonotype was counted many times. The V call is TRBV6-1, the J call TRBJ2-3, with 11 nucleotides matching TRBD2. J was trimmed by 2 bases and V by 5 bases; bases with no gene match: 6. The CDR3 spans 16 residues. CDR1 and CDR2 from the germline V gene are MNHNS and SASEGT. The CDR3 coding sequence is TGTGCCAGCAGTAATACTAGCGGGAGTACCACAGATACGCAGTATTTT. Amino acid sequence: CASSNTSGSTTDTQYF.

This clonotype came up a few times. The chain links TRBV14 to TRBJ2-7, with 9 bases matching TRBD1. Per germline, CDR1 SGHDN and CDR2 FVKESK. The CDR3 covers 14 residues. Trimming removed 3 bases from V and 7 bases from J; junction bases left unmatched: 7. In nucleotides, the CDR3 is TGTGCCAGCAGCCACCTCGGGACAGGGAGGGAGCAGTACTTC. It encodes CASSHLGTGREQYF.

The chain employs TRBV4-1 and TRBJ2-4, with 7 bases lining up with TRBD2. CDR1 and CDR2 (germline): MGHRA, YSYEKL. The ends lost 4 bases at V and 4 bases at J; junction bases unmatched: 16. The CDR3 is 18 amino acids. CDR3 region: CASSPGGASGIAKNIQYF. CDR3 nucleotides: TGCGCCAGCAGCCCCGGTGGGGCTAGCGGAATAGCTAAAAACATTCAGTACTTC.

In this sample, this clonotype turned up many times. V usage is TRBV27 and J usage is TRBJ1-1; 7 bases are shared with TRBD1. This CDR3 region has 16 residues. Germline assignment: CDR1 MNHEY and CDR2 SMNVEV (reference sequence). Germline trimming cut 7 bases from V and 6 bases from J; bases unmatched to any gene: 17. CDR3 protein: CASTPSAAGGFAEAFF. CDR3 DNA sequence: TGTGCCAGCACTCCTTCGGCGGCAGGGGGGTTCGCTGAAGCTTTCTTT.

V is TRBV6-1 and J is TRBJ2-7; D is possibly TRBD1 (6 bases). V lost 1 base, J lost 0 bases, and 10 bases lay in between. The CDR3 totals 15 residues. Per germline, CDR1 MNHNS and CDR2 SASEGT. In nucleotides, the CDR3 is TGTGCCAGCAGTGAAGGGCAGGGGAGCTCCTACGAGCAGTACTTC. Amino acids: CASSEGQGSSYEQYF.

This clonotype was counted only a few times. The rearrangement joins TRBV6-1 to TRBJ1-3; perhaps TRBD1 as D (6 bases). V was clipped by 5 bases and J by 14 bases, with 13 bases between them. Germline loops: CDR1 MNHNS, CDR2 SASEGT. The CDR3 covers 11 residues. The CDR3, as DNA: TGTGCCAGCAGTTACAGCGAGGGGGTATATTTT. Translated, it gives CASSYSEGVYF.

This clonotype came up many times. V usage is TRBV12-3 or TRBV12-4 and J usage is TRBJ1-6, with unresolved D. V was shortened by 3 bases and J by 9 bases, with 9 bases between the two germline ends. The CDR3 has 13 residues. The CDR3 region is CASSLLGGSPLHF. In nucleotides, the CDR3 is TGTGCCAGCAGTTTGTTGGGCGGTTCACCCCTCCACTTT.

The chain couples TRBV10-3 to TRBJ1-5, with D maybe TRBD1 (5 bases). The CDR3 loop spans 14 amino acids. Between the trimmed V and J ends, which lost 0 bases and 6 bases, there was a span of 9 bases. CDR1 ENHRY and CDR2 SYGVKD come from the germline V gene. CDR3 region: CAISESGGGQPQHF. DNA of the CDR3: TGTGCCATCAGTGAGTCGGGGGGAGGTCAGCCCCAGCATTTT.

This clonotype showed up just a few times. The genes are TRBV20-1 and TRBJ1-3, with no clear D. V was clipped by 0 bases and J by 8 bases, with 14 bases between them. CDR3 length: 14 amino acids. Germline-derived CDR1 and CDR2 are DFQATT and SNEGSKA (reference sequence). The CDR3 loop is CSARDVVFVDTIYF. The CDR3 nucleotides read TGCAGTGCTAGAGATGTAGTATTCGTAGACACCATATATTTT.

This clonotype appeared many times. The chain carries TRBV27 and TRBJ2-3, with TRBD2 matching 12 bases. The CDR3 has 16 amino acids. The V gene end was trimmed by 2 bases and the J gene end by 4 bases; junction bases not matched to a gene: 4. In germline, CDR1 is MNHEY, CDR2 SMNVEV (reference sequence). As DNA, the CDR3 is TGTGCCAGCAGTTTAAAAGGACTAGCGGGATCAGATACGCAGTATTTT. Its protein product is CASSLKGLAGSDTQYF.

This clonotype showed up many times. The chain links TRBV6-1 to TRBJ2-1; 11 nucleotides agree with TRBD2. From germline, CDR1 is MNHNS and CDR2 SASEGT. The V gene end was trimmed by 7 bases and the J gene end by 6 bases; junction bases not matched to a gene: 5. This CDR3 has 14 amino acids. The CDR3 region is CASIAGGMGNEQFF. The CDR3 nucleotides are TGTGCCAGCATAGCGGGAGGGATGGGCAATGAGCAGTTCTTC.

This clonotype was detected many times. The chain couples TRBV28 to TRBJ2-7, with 7 bases fitting TRBD2. The CDR3 totals 14 residues. V was clipped by 3 bases and J by 0 bases; unmatched bases: 2. Germline CDR1 and CDR2: MDHEN and SYDVKM. CDR3 sequence: CASSLGDYSYEQYF. CDR3 coding DNA: TGTGCCAGCAGTTTGGGGGACTACTCCTACGAGCAGTACTTC.

A word on this clonotype: A much bigger clone sits one base away, suggesting this may be a read error. The J gene is TRBJ2-1, the V gene TRBV30; D might be TRBD2 (6 bases). Germline loops: CDR1 GTSNPN, CDR2 SVGIG (reference sequence). The CDR3 loop spans 15 amino acids. CDR3 sequence: CAWVPTGVAYNEQLF. CDR3 sequence (DNA): TGTGCCTGGGTCCCAACGGGAGTTGCCTACAATGAGCAGCTCTTC.

This clonotype has a handful of counts. V and J are TRBV27 and TRBJ1-4, with a possible D match to TRBD1 (6 bases). Germline V gene data show CDR1 as MNHEY and CDR2 as SMNVEV (reference sequence). Trimming removed 3 bases from V and 8 bases from J, with 13 bases in between. This CDR3 spans 14 amino acids. DNA of the CDR3: TGTGCCAGCAGTTTGGGGGGGCGGAACGAAAAACTGTTTTTT. Protein sequence: CASSLGGRNEKLFF.

By share of the sample, this clonotype is medium-sized. The rearrangement joins TRBV2 to TRBJ1-5; 9 nucleotides align to TRBD1. Germline-derived CDR1 and CDR2 are SNHLY and FYNNEI. This CDR3 contains 15 residues. Germline trimming cut 4 bases from V and 6 bases from J; bases unmatched to any gene: 7. The CDR3 DNA is TGTGCCAGCAGTGGGGACAGGGTAGTGAGTCAGCCCCAGCATTTT. This sequence encodes CASSGDRVVSQPQHF.

This clonotype was picked up many times. The rearrangement joins TRBV4-1 to TRBJ1-2; 9 bases map to TRBD1. V shed 3 bases and J 2 bases; nucleotides not matched to a gene: 7. CDR1 is MGHRA, CDR2 YSYEKL, per germline. CDR3 length equals 16 residues. CDR3 amino acids: CASSQAGQGRNYGYTF. CDR3 DNA sequence: TGCGCCAGCAGCCAGGCGGGACAGGGTAGAAACTATGGCTACACCTTC.

There are a few counts of this clonotype. J is TRBJ1-5 and V is TRBV19; TRBD1 might be the D (5 bases). This CDR3 is built from 18 residues. Looked up from germline, CDR1 is LNHDA and CDR2 is SQIVND (reference sequence). The V end lost 5 bases, the J end lost 1 base, and 21 bases lay between the germline ends. This CDR3 reads CASSAPRGRRMSNQPQHF. Here the CDR3 DNA reads TGTGCCAGTAGTGCTCCCCGGGGACGGCGGATGAGCAATCAGCCCCAGCATTTT.

In its sample, this clonotype was seen many times. This chain connects TRBV28 to TRBJ2-7, with 7 bases that match TRBD1. CDR1 and CDR2 from the germline V gene are MDHEN and SYDVKM. After removal of 6 bases from V and 2 bases from J, the junction contained 7 bases not matched to a gene. This CDR3 comprises 14 residues. DNA of the CDR3: TGTGCCAGCAGAAACAGGGGAAGTACCTACGAGCAGTACTTC. It encodes CASRNRGSTYEQYF.